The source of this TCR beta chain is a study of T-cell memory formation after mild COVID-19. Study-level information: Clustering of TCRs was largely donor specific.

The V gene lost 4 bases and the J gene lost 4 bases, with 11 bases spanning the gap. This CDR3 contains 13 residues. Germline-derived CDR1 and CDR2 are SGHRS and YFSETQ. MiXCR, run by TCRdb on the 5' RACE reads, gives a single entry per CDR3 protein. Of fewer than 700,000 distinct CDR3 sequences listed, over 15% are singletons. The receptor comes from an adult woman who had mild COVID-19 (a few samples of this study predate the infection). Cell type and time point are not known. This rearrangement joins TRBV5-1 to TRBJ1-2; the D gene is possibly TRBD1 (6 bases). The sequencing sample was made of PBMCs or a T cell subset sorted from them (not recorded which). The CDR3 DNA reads TGCGCCAGCAGCGAGGACAGTCTCTATGGCTACACCTTC. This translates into CASSEDSLYGYTF.